These 13 T cell receptor beta chains originate from one sample sequenced in a study of cytomegalovirus exposure and HLA in healthy donors. PCR was performed using 60 Vbeta and 13 Jbeta primers. Clones were sequenced by immunoSEQ multiplex PCR, and TCRdb holds only the in-frame ones, with some missing. The data contain about 150,000 clones, 65% to 85% of them seen just once; the ten biggest clones take up roughly 6.7%. The sample was PBMCs. The receptors originated from a woman aged 40-49 years in good health and CMV-seropositive.

The chain carries TRBV10-3 and TRBJ2-1; maybe TRBD1 (5 bases). This CDR3 spans 15 amino acids. V lost 4 bases, J lost 4 bases, and 14 bases lay in between. From germline, CDR1 is ENHRY and CDR2 SYGVKD. This chain's CDR3 is CAISARQGQYNEQFF. In DNA, the CDR3 is TGTGCCATCAGTGCCCGGCAGGGCCAATACAATGAGCAGTTCTTC.

The rearrangement joins TRBV6-1 to TRBJ1-2; 10 bases match TRBD1. The CDR3 is 16 amino acids. Germline lookup yields CDR1 MNHNS and CDR2 SASEGT. Trimming cost V 0 bases and J 2 bases; bases outside gene matches: 3. The CDR3 spells CASSEAGTGANYGYTF. CDR3 bases: TGTGCCAGCAGTGAAGCCGGGACAGGGGCGAACTATGGCTACACCTTC.

J is TRBJ2-2 and V is TRBV7-6; D gene unclear. In germline, CDR1 is SGHVS, CDR2 FNYEAQ. There are 12 residues in the CDR3. Trimming cost V 5 bases and J 11 bases, with 12 bases left between them. The CDR3 loop reads CASSLRLGELFF. In nucleotides, the CDR3 is TGTGCCAGCAGCCTCCGTCTGGGCGAGCTGTTTTTT.

This clone has more than one count but fewer than ten. The chain uses TRBV29-1 and TRBJ2-2; no clear D gene. Germline V gives CDR1 SQVTM, CDR2 ANQGSEA. The length of the CDR3 is 13 residues. The V and J ends lost 4 bases and 1 base respectively, with 7 bases between them. CDR3 bases: TGCAGCGTTGGTCGACAGAACACCGGGGAGCTGTTTTTT. Its translation is CSVGRQNTGELFF.

This clone was counted a few times. The genes are TRBV5-1 and TRBJ2-3, with 7 bases that match TRBD2. After removal of 0 bases from V and 0 bases from J, the junction contained 4 bases not matched to a gene. CDR1 is SGHRS and CDR2 is YFSETQ in the germline V gene. This CDR3 has 16 amino acids. CDR3 DNA sequence: TGCGCCAGCAGCTTGGGGGGGGGTTCTAGCACAGATACGCAGTATTTT. The encoded protein is CASSLGGGSSTDTQYF.

This clone was seen only once. This chain links TRBV7-9 with TRBJ2-3, with 10 bases identical to TRBD2. V trimming: 5 bases; J trimming: 3 bases; junction bases outside the gene matches: 5. This CDR3 contains 15 residues. Germline V gene sequence: CDR1 SEHNR, CDR2 FQNEAQ (reference sequence). The CDR3, as DNA: TGTGCCAGCAGCGAAGCGGGGGGGCCGACAGATACGCAGTATTTT. Amino acid sequence: CASSEAGGPTDTQYF.

V and J are TRBV5-1 and TRBJ1-6; D perhaps matches TRBD1 (5 bases). The CDR3 has 16 amino acids. In germline, CDR1 is SGHRS, CDR2 YFSETQ. V was clipped by 0 bases and J by 5 bases, with 12 bases between them. The DNA for the CDR3 is TGCGCCAGCAGCTTGGGTGGCAGGGCTAATAATTCACCCCTCCACTTT. Amino acid sequence: CASSLGGRANNSPLHF.

This rearrangement joins TRBV28 to TRBJ1-2; no clear D gene. V was shortened by 7 bases and J by 4 bases, with 13 bases between the two germline ends. This CDR3 spans 13 amino acids. Germline V lookup: CDR1 MDHEN, CDR2 SYDVKM. CDR3 sequence reads: CASIRGDGYGYTF. For the CDR3, the DNA is TGTGCCAGCATTCGGGGTGACGGCTATGGCTACACCTTC.

The rearrangement joins TRBV2 to TRBJ1-5; TRBD1 agrees at 7 bases. V was clipped by 6 bases and J by 7 bases; unmatched bases: 9. The CDR3 runs 14 residues. From germline, CDR1 is SNHLY and CDR2 FYNNEI. The CDR3 coding sequence is TGTGCCAGCAGGCGAGGGACAGCAAGGCAGCCCCAGCATTTT. It translates to CASRRGTARQPQHF.

The CDR3 protein is CASRENPNEKLFF. Here the CDR3 DNA reads TGTGCCAGCCGAGAGAACCCTAATGAAAAACTGTTTTTT. The rearrangement uses TRBV11-2 and TRBJ1-4; D is unresolved. The V end lost 8 bases, the J end lost 3 bases, and 10 bases lay between the germline ends. The CDR3 spans 13 residues. Germline lookup yields CDR1 SGHAT and CDR2 FQNNGV.

V gene TRBV15 combines with J gene TRBJ2-2; D uncertain. CDR1 is LNHNV and CDR2 is YYDKDF in the germline V gene (reference sequence). V was clipped by 4 bases and J by 6 bases, with 15 bases between them. The CDR3 contains 15 residues. CDR3 sequence reads: CATSTTNVYAGELFF. Here the CDR3 DNA reads TGTGCCACCAGCACGACAAATGTTTACGCCGGGGAGCTGTTTTTT.

This sequence joins TRBV19 and TRBJ1-5; 9 nucleotides agree with TRBD1. Germline lookup yields CDR1 LNHDA and CDR2 SQIVND (reference sequence). J gave up 6 bases and V 1 base, and 13 bases lay outside the gene matches. The CDR3 is 18 amino acids. CDR3 protein: CASSIGGQGRQRGQPQHF. The CDR3 DNA sequence: TGTGCCAGTAGTATAGGCGGACAGGGGCGCCAAAGGGGTCAGCCCCAGCATTTT.

This rearrangement joins TRBV5-6 to TRBJ2-7, with D perhaps TRBD2 (6 bases). V lost 1 base to trimming and J lost 0 bases, with 8 bases between them. This CDR3 spans 14 amino acids. The V gene's germline CDR1 is SGHDT and CDR2 YYEEEE. The chain's CDR3 is CASSLPGDSYEQYF. CDR3 coding DNA: TGTGCCAGCAGCTTGCCGGGGGACTCCTACGAGCAGTACTTC. Full variable domain (rest looked up from reference TRBV5-6 and TRBJ2-7): DAGVTQSPTHLIKTRGQQVTLRCSPKSGHDTVSWYQQALGQGPQFIFQYYEEEERQRGNFPDRFSGHQFPNYSSELNVNALLLGDSALYLCASSLPGDSYEQYFGPGTRLTVT.